The table lists the clone carrying this T cell receptor (beta chain) with a count of one. Germline V gene sequence: CDR1 LNHDA, CDR2 SQIVND (reference sequence). The V and J ends lost 10 bases and 2 bases respectively, with 20 bases between them. The CDR3 totals 15 residues. Generated by immunoSEQ multiplex PCR, the TCRdb table keeps only in-frame clones and is missing some. The sample holds 75,000 to 95,000 clones, less than 95% seen once. These data originate in a study of T cell changes during pregnancy in multiple sclerosis. The chain couples TRBV19 to TRBJ1-1, with D perhaps matching TRBD1 (5 bases). The receptor was derived from a female donor with multiple sclerosis, enrolled in a pregnancy study. The material sequenced was peripheral blood, taken before pregnancy. This CDR3 reads CATRGAYGTNTEAFF. The CDR3 nucleotides read TGTGCCACTAGAGGCGCGTACGGGACTAACACTGAAGCTTTCTTT. Looking up the rest from reference TRBV19 and TRBJ1-1 gives the full variable domain: DGGITQSPKYLFRKEGQNVTLSCEQNLNHDAMYWYRQDPGQGLRLIYYSQIVNDFQKGDIAEGYSVSREKKESFPLTVTSAQKNPTAFYLCATRGAYGTNTEAFFGQGTRLTVV.